This T cell receptor beta chain was sequenced in a study of control samples from healthy donors and cancer patients. Germline lookup yields CDR1 SQVTM and CDR2 ANQGSEA. CDR3 length: 12 amino acids. The junction had 2 bases not matched to a gene; V was cut back by 6 bases and J by 1 base. TCRdb keeps only in-frame clones here, not all; method: immunoSEQ multiplex PCR. The table shows 100,000 to 150,000 clones, with more than 75% occurring only once. The table lists this clone with a few counts. Sequences were obtained from blood. This chain joins TRBV29-1 and TRBJ1-1; 7 nucleotides line up with TRBD1. The clonotype comes from a man younger than 30 in good health. CDR3 amino acids: CSVDRKNTEAFF. The CDR3 nucleotides read TGCAGCGTGGACAGGAAGAACACTGAAGCTTTCTTT.